What follows are 14 T cell receptor beta chains derived from one specimen sequenced in a study of cytomegalovirus exposure and HLA in healthy donors. Use of 60 Vbeta and 13 Jbeta primers characterized the PCR. Using immunoSEQ multiplex PCR, the repertoire was profiled, and TCRdb retains in-frame clones only, with some absent. The table lists 95,000 to 150,000 clones, 55% to 65% of them singletons. The sample consisted of PBMCs. These TCRs come from a man aged 40-49 years in good health and CMV-seropositive.

The V gene is TRBV14, the J gene TRBJ1-2; TRBD1 aligns across 10 bases. The CDR3 has 15 amino acids. Germline CDR1 SGHDN, CDR2 FVKESK. V dropped 0 bases and J dropped 8; count of bases not matched to a gene: 6. The CDR3 region is CASSQDPGTGVGYTF. CDR3 bases: TGTGCCAGCAGCCAAGATCCAGGGACAGGGGTCGGCTACACCTTC.

This clone has a single count. This sequence joins TRBV7-9 and TRBJ1-2, with D possibly being TRBD1 (5 bases). This CDR3 has 13 amino acids. The ends were cut back, 1 base at V and 8 bases at J, with 11 bases in the middle. Germline loops: CDR1 SEHNR, CDR2 FQNEAQ (reference sequence). The CDR3 reads CASSLEQDLGYTF. The CDR3 nucleotides are TGTGCCAGCAGCTTAGAACAGGACCTAGGCTACACCTTC.

The chain has TRBV6-8 and TRBJ2-1, with TRBD2 matching 8 bases. CDR1 is MNHGY and CDR2 is SAAAGT in the germline V gene. This CDR3 contains 13 residues. J gave up 15 bases and V 3 bases, and 10 bases lay outside the gene matches. CDR3 in amino acids: CASSYRRGATRFF. The CDR3 region has the DNA TGTGCCAGCAGTTATCGGCGGGGGGCGACTCGGTTCTTC.

This clone was recorded only once. This sequence joins TRBV6-5 and TRBJ1-1; D gene ambiguous. The CDR3 runs to 13 residues. V dropped 7 bases and J dropped 3 bases, with 12 bases sitting between them. CDR1 MNHEY and CDR2 SVGAGI come from the germline V gene. CDR3 loop: CASTNGRDTEAFF. CDR3 coding DNA: TGTGCCAGCACCAACGGCCGGGACACTGAAGCTTTCTTT.

The chain links TRBV5-1 to TRBJ2-6, with 7 bases that match TRBD1. V shed 4 bases and J 3 bases; nucleotides not matched to a gene: 4. The germline V gene encodes CDR1 SGHRS and CDR2 YFSETQ. The CDR3 length is 15 residues. The CDR3 reads CASSDRAGGANVLTF. In DNA form, the CDR3 reads TGCGCCAGCAGCGACAGGGCGGGTGGGGCCAACGTCCTGACTTTC.

This chain's CDR3 is CASSPRTGAQETQYF. DNA of the CDR3: TGTGCCAGCTCACCACGAACAGGGGCCCAAGAGACCCAGTACTTC. The chain joins TRBV18 to TRBJ2-5, with TRBD1 identical over 7 bases. The CDR3 is 15 amino acids. The V gene end was trimmed by 1 base and the J gene end by 1 base; junction bases not matched to a gene: 3. The V gene's germline CDR1 is KGHSH and CDR2 LQKENI.

The V call is TRBV9, the J call TRBJ1-1, with a tentative D call TRBD1 (5 bases). The V and J ends lost 4 bases and 0 bases respectively, with 16 bases between them. Per germline, CDR1 SGDLS and CDR2 YYNGEE. The CDR3 spans 16 residues. CDR3 region: CASSLLPDNMNTEAFF. Here the CDR3 DNA reads TGTGCCAGCAGCCTACTCCCGGACAACATGAACACTGAAGCTTTCTTT.

This chain connects TRBV9 to TRBJ2-3, with D possibly being TRBD2 (5 bases). Germline-derived CDR1 and CDR2 are SGDLS and YYNGEE. With 0 bases removed from V and 1 base from J, the gap between germline ends came to 12 bases. This CDR3 contains 16 residues. CDR3 region: CASSVVWWGGTDTQYF. The DNA for the CDR3 is TGTGCCAGCAGCGTAGTCTGGTGGGGAGGCACAGATACGCAGTATTTT.

The gene calls are TRBV7-9 and TRBJ2-3, with 7 bases that match TRBD2. CDR3 length: 16 amino acids. From germline, CDR1 is SEHNR and CDR2 FQNEAQ (reference sequence). The ends lost 0 bases at V and 6 bases at J; junction bases unmatched: 9. The CDR3 here is CASSLALRLADDTQYF. The CDR3 DNA follows: TGTGCCAGCAGCTTAGCGCTACGTCTAGCGGACGATACGCAGTATTTT.

The gene calls are TRBV19 and TRBJ2-5, with 7 bases fitting TRBD1. CDR3 length equals 12 residues. V was pared by 6 bases and J by 7 bases, with 5 bases of the junction left unmatched. CDR1 and CDR2 from the germline V gene are LNHDA and SQIVND (reference sequence). The CDR3 protein is CASRTGHGTQYF. CDR3 sequence (DNA): TGTGCCAGTAGGACAGGGCACGGGACCCAGTACTTC. Variable domain in full (rest from reference TRBV19 and TRBJ2-5): DGGITQSPKYLFRKEGQNVTLSCEQNLNHDAMYWYRQDPGQGLRLIYYSQIVNDFQKGDIAEGYSVSREKKESFPLTVTSAQKNPTAFYLCASRTGHGTQYFGPGTRLLVL.

This clone has just a few counts. V usage is TRBV10-3 and J usage is TRBJ2-3; weak D call: TRBD2 (5 bases). Germline loops: CDR1 ENHRY, CDR2 SYGVKD. Trimming removed 3 bases from V and 0 bases from J, with 7 bases in between. The CDR3 has 14 amino acids. CDR3 sequence: CAISERGSTDTQYF. DNA of the CDR3: TGTGCCATCAGTGAAAGAGGGAGCACAGATACGCAGTATTTT.

CDR3 protein: CAISEQAGVLNEQFF. The CDR3 DNA sequence: TGTGCCATCAGTGAGCAGGCGGGAGTATTAAATGAGCAGTTCTTC. This chain uses TRBV10-3 with TRBJ2-1; 7 bases agree with TRBD2. The CDR3 is 15 residues long. Germline V CDR1 and CDR2: ENHRY, SYGVKD. V dropped 2 bases and J dropped 7; count of bases not matched to a gene: 8.

CDR3 amino acids: CASSIPRGSYSNQPQHF. The CDR3 DNA follows: TGTGCCAGTAGTATTCCCCGGGGGAGCTATAGCAATCAGCCCCAGCATTTT. The chain joins TRBV19 to TRBJ1-5; D possibly corresponds to TRBD1 (5 bases). CDR1 is LNHDA and CDR2 is SQIVND in the germline V gene (reference sequence). This CDR3 region has 17 residues. V shed 3 bases and J shed 0 bases, with 15 bases lying between them.

The chain combines TRBV30 with TRBJ2-5, with no clear D. The CDR3 loop spans 13 amino acids. Germline CDR1 is GTSNPN and CDR2 is SVGIG (reference sequence). V dropped 5 bases and J dropped 2 bases, with 12 bases sitting between them. The CDR3: CAWGLGLQETQYF. The CDR3 nucleotides are TGTGCCTGGGGGTTGGGCTTACAAGAGACCCAGTACTTC.